Listed below are T cell receptor beta chains from one sample, sequenced in a study of metastatic and nonmetastatic thyroid tumors. TCRdb re-called clones from the PCR reads using MiXCR. The top ten clones hold about 3% of a sample with over 30,000 clones, 20% to 25% of them seen once. Material: tumor tissue. These receptors originate from a male donor with papillary thyroid cancer or a benign thyroid nodule (not recorded which). Some clones in this sample may be carry-over from other donors' samples. Both conserved end residues are trimmed from each CDR3.

CDR3 length: 9; V gene: TRBV20-1; J gene: TRBJ2-1; CDR3 protein: SATKYNEQF
CDR3 length: 10; V gene: TRBV30; J gene: TRBJ2-2; CDR3 protein: AWSPPRLELF
CDR3 length: 11; V gene: TRBV2; J gene: TRBJ2-1; CDR3 protein: ASLRDPRNEQF
CDR3 length: 13; V gene: TRBV7-2; J gene: TRBJ1-3; CDR3 protein: ASSTDGAGGNTIY
CDR3 length: 14; V gene: TRBV19; J gene: TRBJ2-5; CDR3 protein: ASSMILGRMQETQY
CDR3 length: 12; V gene: TRBV29-1; J gene: TRBJ2-5; CDR3 protein: SVDFGSMGETQY
CDR3 length: 13; V gene: TRBV20-1; J gene: TRBJ2-5; CDR3 protein: SASPGLSGRETQY
CDR3 length: 14; V gene: TRBV11-2; J gene: TRBJ2-3; CDR3 protein: ANRQRGSSSKDTQY
CDR3 length: 10; V gene: TRBV28; J gene: TRBJ2-7; CDR3 protein: ASSLGSYEQY
CDR3 length: 12; V gene: TRBV15; J gene: TRBJ2-3; CDR3 protein: ATSNTSGVDTQY
CDR3 length: 11; V gene: TRBV5-4; J gene: TRBJ2-3; CDR3 protein: ASSLEQGAAQY
CDR3 length: 12; V gene: TRBV28; J gene: TRBJ1-6; CDR3 protein: ASKSGPQRSPLH
CDR3 length: 16; V gene: TRBV14; J gene: TRBJ1-1; CDR3 protein: ASSRFLPWVQPTTEAF
CDR3 length: 15; V gene: TRBV27; J gene: TRBJ1-2; CDR3 protein: SSKACLRVPTIYGYT
CDR3 length: 10; V gene: TRBV20-1; J gene: TRBJ2-7; CDR3 protein: SAQDWAYEQY
CDR3 length: 13; V gene: TRBV20-1; J gene: TRBJ1-6; CDR3 protein: SARPETGSNSPLH
CDR3 length: 13; V gene: TRBV11-1; J gene: TRBJ2-3; CDR3 protein: ASGRSGEGPDTQY
CDR3 length: 13; V gene: TRBV30; J gene: TRBJ1-5; CDR3 protein: AWRGQRRSNQPQH
CDR3 length: 12; V gene: TRBV20-1; J gene: TRBJ2-5; CDR3 protein: SARVTVTPISQY
CDR3 length: 11; V gene: TRBV7-8; J gene: TRBJ2-7; CDR3 protein: ASSLGDFREQY
CDR3 length: 11; V gene: TRBV19; J gene: TRBJ2-2; CDR3 protein: ASSPRDTGELF
CDR3 length: 11; V gene: TRBV12-3/TRBV12-4; J gene: TRBJ2-5; CDR3 protein: ASSLGGKETQY
CDR3 length: 15; V gene: TRBV5-1; J gene: TRBJ2-2; CDR3 protein: ASSLLAPSANTGELF
CDR3 length: 11; V gene: TRBV25-1; J gene: TRBJ1-2; CDR3 protein: ASSEPPLYGYT
CDR3 length: 12; V gene: TRBV12-3/TRBV12-4; J gene: TRBJ2-2; CDR3 protein: ASSLKGTAGELF
CDR3 length: 9; V gene: TRBV11-1; J gene: TRBJ2-3; CDR3 protein: ASSFDTTQY
CDR3 length: 13; V gene: TRBV24-1; J gene: TRBJ2-1; CDR3 protein: ATSDSGLAGVGQF
CDR3 length: 9; V gene: TRBV9; J gene: TRBJ2-2; CDR3 protein: ASSDTGELF
CDR3 length: 13; V gene: TRBV5-6; J gene: TRBJ1-1; CDR3 protein: ASSLDGGSRTEAF
CDR3 length: 12; V gene: TRBV20-1; J gene: TRBJ2-4; CDR3 protein: SARESGRIGIQY
CDR3 length: 14; V gene: TRBV30; J gene: TRBJ1-5; CDR3 protein: AWSPPGLIGNQPQH
CDR3 length: 9; V gene: TRBV18; J gene: TRBJ1-2; CDR3 protein: ASYSSYGYT
CDR3 length: 12; V gene: TRBV12-3/TRBV12-4; J gene: TRBJ2-1; CDR3 protein: ASSLRTYNNEQF
CDR3 length: 9; V gene: TRBV6-1; J gene: TRBJ1-1; CDR3 protein: AITGFTGAF
CDR3 length: 11; V gene: TRBV28; J gene: TRBJ1-5; CDR3 protein: ASGAFSNQPQH
CDR3 length: 11; V gene: TRBV11-2; J gene: TRBJ2-5; CDR3 protein: ASSPQCLQTQY
CDR3 length: 13; V gene: TRBV27; J gene: TRBJ2-7; CDR3 protein: ASSGSGILNDEQY
CDR3 length: 14; V gene: TRBV11-2; J gene: TRBJ1-1; CDR3 protein: ASSLTPGVFLTEAF
CDR3 length: 16; V gene: TRBV28; J gene: TRBJ2-1; CDR3 protein: ASTSVVLAGGQYNEQF
CDR3 length: 14; V gene: TRBV4-1; J gene: TRBJ1-6; CDR3 protein: ASSQAGRGRNSPLH
CDR3 length: 15; V gene: TRBV5-1; J gene: TRBJ2-2; CDR3 protein: ASSPALGQGLTGELF
CDR3 length: 13; V gene: TRBV5-4; J gene: TRBJ1-2; CDR3 protein: ASSSRSTPNYGYT
CDR3 length: 13; V gene: TRBV10-3; J gene: TRBJ1-1; CDR3 protein: AISESGTDHTEAF